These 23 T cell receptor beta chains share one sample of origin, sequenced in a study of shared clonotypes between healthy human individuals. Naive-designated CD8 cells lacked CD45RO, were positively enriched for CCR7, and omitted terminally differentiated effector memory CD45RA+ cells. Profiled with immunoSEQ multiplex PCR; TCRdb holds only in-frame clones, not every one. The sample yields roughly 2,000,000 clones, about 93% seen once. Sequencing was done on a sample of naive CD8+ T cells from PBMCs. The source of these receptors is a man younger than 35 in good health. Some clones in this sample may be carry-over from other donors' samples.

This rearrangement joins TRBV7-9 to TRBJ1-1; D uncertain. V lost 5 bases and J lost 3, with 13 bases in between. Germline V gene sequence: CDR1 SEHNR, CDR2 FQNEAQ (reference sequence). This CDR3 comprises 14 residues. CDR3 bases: TGTGCCAGCAGCCCGGGATGGAGAGACACTGAAGCTTTCTTT. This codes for CASSPGWRDTEAFF.

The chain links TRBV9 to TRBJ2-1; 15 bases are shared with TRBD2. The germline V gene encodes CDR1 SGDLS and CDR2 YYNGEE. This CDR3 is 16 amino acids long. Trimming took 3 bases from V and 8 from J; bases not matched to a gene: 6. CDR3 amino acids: CASSGGTSGRSDEQFF. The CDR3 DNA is TGTGCCAGCAGCGGGGGGACTAGCGGGAGGAGCGATGAGCAGTTCTTC.

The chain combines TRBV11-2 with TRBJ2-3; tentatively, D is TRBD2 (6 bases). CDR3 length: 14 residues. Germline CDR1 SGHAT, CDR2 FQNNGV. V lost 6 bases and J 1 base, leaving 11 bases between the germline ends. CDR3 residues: CASSPEGRTDTQYF. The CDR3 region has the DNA TGTGCCAGCAGTCCGGAGGGTCGCACAGATACGCAGTATTTT. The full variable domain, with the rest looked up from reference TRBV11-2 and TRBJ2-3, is EAGVAQSPRYKIIEKRQSVAFWCNPISGHATLYWYQQILGQGPKLLIQFQNNGVVDDSQLPKDRFSAERLKGVDSTLKIQPAKLEDSAVYLCASSPEGRTDTQYFGPGTRLTVL.

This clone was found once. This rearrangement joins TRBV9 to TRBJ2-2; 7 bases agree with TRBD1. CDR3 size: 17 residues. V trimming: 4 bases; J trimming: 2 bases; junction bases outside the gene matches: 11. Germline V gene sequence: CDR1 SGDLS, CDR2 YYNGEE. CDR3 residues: CASSFTADRDNTGELFF. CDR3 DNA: TGTGCCAGCAGCTTCACGGCAGACAGGGACAACACCGGGGAGCTGTTTTTT.

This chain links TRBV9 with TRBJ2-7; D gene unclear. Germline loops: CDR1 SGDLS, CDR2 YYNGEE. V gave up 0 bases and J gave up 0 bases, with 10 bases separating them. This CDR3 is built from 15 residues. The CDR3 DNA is TGTGCCAGCAGCGTAGATGGCAGCAGCTCCTACGAGCAGTACTTC. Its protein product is CASSVDGSSSYEQYF.

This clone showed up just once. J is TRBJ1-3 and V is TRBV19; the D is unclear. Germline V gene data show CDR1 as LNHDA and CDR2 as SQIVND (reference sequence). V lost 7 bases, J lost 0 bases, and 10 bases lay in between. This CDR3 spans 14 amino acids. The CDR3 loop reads CASTDLHSGNTIYF. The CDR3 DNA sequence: TGTGCCAGTACTGATTTACACTCTGGAAACACCATATATTTT. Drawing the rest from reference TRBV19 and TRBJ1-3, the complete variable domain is DGGITQSPKYLFRKEGQNVTLSCEQNLNHDAMYWYRQDPGQGLRLIYYSQIVNDFQKGDIAEGYSVSREKKESFPLTVTSAQKNPTAFYLCASTDLHSGNTIYFGEGSWLTVV.

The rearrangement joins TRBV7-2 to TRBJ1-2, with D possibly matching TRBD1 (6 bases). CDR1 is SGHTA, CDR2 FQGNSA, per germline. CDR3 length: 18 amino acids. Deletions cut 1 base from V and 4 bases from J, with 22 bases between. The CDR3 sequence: CASSLGGRTPLRRYGYTF. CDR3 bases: TGTGCCAGCAGCTTAGGGGGGCGAACCCCACTACGGCGCTATGGCTACACCTTC.

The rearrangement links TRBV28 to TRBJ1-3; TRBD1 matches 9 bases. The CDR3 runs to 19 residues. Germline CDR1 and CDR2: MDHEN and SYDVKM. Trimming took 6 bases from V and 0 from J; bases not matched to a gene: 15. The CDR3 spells CASRTPSGQGFHSGNTIYF. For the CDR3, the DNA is TGTGCCAGCAGGACACCCTCGGGACAGGGATTTCACTCTGGAAACACCATATATTTT.

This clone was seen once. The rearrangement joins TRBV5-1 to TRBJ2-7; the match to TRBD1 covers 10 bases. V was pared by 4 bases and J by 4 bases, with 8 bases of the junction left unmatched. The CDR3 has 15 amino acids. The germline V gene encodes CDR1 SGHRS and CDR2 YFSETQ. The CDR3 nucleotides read TGCGCCAGCAGCGTGTACGGGACAGGGGATTACGAGCAGTACTTC. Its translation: CASSVYGTGDYEQYF.

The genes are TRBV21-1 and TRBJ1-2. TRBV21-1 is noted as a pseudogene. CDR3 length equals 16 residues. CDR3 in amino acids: CASSNITPGLHYGYTF. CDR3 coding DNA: TGTGCCAGCAGCAATATCACTCCGGGACTCCACTATGGCTACACCTTC.

The CDR3 nucleotides read TGTGCTAGTGGTTTGTTCCTTGACGCCAATGAGCAGTTCTTC. As protein: CASGLFLDANEQFF. The V call is TRBV12-5, the J call TRBJ2-1; D gene ambiguous. V was trimmed by 2 bases and J by 6 bases, leaving 11 bases between them. Germline lookup yields CDR1 LGHNT and CDR2 FRNRAP. The CDR3 consists of 14 residues.

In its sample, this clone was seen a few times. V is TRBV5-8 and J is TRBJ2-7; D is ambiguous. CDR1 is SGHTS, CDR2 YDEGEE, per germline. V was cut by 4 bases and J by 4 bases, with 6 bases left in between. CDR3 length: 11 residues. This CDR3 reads CASSIGYEQYF. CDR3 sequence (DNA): TGTGCCAGCAGCATCGGTTACGAGCAGTACTTC.

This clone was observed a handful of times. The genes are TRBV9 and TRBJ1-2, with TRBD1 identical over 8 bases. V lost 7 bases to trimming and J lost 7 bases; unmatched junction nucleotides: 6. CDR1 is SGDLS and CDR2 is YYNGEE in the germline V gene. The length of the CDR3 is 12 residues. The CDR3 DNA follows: TGTGCCAGCCGCAACCAGGGGGCTGGCTACACCTTC. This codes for CASRNQGAGYTF.

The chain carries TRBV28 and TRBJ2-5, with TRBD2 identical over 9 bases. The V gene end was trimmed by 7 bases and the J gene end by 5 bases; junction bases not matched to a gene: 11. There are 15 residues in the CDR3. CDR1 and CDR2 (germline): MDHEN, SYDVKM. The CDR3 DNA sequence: TGTGCCAGCAACCCCTTAGCGGGAGAGGGGGAGACCCAGTACTTC. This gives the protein CASNPLAGEGETQYF.

CDR3 protein: CASSVGLFSEQYF. The CDR3 DNA reads TGTGCCAGCAGCGTGGGACTATTCTCCGAGCAGTACTTC. The chain uses TRBV7-3 and TRBJ2-7, with 7 nucleotides matching TRBD2. CDR3 length equals 13 residues. Germline CDR1 and CDR2: SGHTA and FQGTGA. V lost 5 bases and J lost 6; bases outside the gene matches: 7.

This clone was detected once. Here the CDR3 reads CASSLARAGGLGGELFF. The CDR3 nucleotides read TGTGCCAGCAGCTTAGCAAGAGCGGGAGGGCTTGGCGGGGAGCTGTTTTTT. The chain employs TRBV13 and TRBJ2-2; 10 bases line up with TRBD2. Unmatched junction bases numbered 9, after V lost 1 base and J lost 7 bases. The germline V gene has CDR1 PRHDT and CDR2 FYEKMQ (reference sequence). This CDR3 is 17 amino acids long.

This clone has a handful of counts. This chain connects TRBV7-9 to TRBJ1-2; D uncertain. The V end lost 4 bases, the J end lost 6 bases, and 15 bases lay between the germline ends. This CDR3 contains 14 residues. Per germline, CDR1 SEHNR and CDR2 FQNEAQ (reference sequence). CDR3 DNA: TGTGCCAGCAGCTCGGACGGCCTAAGTGATGGCTACACCTTC. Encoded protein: CASSSDGLSDGYTF.

CDR3 in amino acids: CASSLRPDYEQYF. CDR3 bases: TGTGCCAGCAGTTTAAGGCCTGACTACGAGCAGTACTTC. V is TRBV27 and J is TRBJ2-7; the D is unclear. The V and J ends lost 2 bases and 3 bases respectively, with 8 bases between them. This CDR3 is built from 13 residues. Germline V lookup: CDR1 MNHEY, CDR2 SMNVEV (reference sequence).

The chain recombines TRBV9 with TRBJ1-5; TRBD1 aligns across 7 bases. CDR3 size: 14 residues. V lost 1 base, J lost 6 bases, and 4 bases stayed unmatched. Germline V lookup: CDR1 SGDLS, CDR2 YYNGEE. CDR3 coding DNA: TGTGCCAGCAGCGTAACAGGGGCGGGTCAGCCCCAGCATTTT. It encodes CASSVTGAGQPQHF.

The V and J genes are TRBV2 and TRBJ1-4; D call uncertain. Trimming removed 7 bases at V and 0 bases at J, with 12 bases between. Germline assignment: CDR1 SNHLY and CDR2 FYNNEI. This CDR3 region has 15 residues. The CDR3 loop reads CASKGHPATNEKLFF. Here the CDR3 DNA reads TGTGCCAGCAAAGGCCACCCAGCAACTAATGAAAAACTGTTTTTT.

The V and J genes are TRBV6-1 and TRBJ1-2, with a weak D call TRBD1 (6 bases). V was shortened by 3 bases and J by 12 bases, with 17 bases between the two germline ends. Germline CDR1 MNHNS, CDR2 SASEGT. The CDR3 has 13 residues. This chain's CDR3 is CASSDRVGTFNTF. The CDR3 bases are TGTGCCAGCAGTGACAGGGTAGGGACATTCAACACCTTC.

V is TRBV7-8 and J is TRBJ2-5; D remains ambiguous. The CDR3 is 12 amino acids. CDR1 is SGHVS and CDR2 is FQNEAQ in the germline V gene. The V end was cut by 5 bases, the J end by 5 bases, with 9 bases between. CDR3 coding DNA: TGTGCCAGCAGCGACGCTGGCGAGACCCAGTACTTC. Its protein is CASSDAGETQYF.

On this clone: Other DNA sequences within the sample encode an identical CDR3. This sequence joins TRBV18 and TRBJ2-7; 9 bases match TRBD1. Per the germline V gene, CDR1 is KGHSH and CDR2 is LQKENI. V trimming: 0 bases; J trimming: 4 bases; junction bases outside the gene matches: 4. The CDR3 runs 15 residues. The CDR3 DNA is TGTGCCAGCTCACCACCGGGACAGGGAGTTTACGAGCAGTACTTC. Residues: CASSPPGQGVYEQYF.